Shown below are 24 T cell receptor beta chains from a single sample sequenced in a study of cytotoxic CD8 clonotypes in ibrutinib-treated CLL. The method was immunoSEQ multiplex PCR; TCRdb's version includes in-frame clones alone and lacks a portion of them. The repertoire has roughly 130,000 clones, more than 85% of them found once; the top ten carry more than 10%. The sample consisted of PBMCs, taken after 12 months of ibrutinib treatment. All receptors derive from a human donor with chronic lymphocytic leukemia.

This chain connects TRBV2 to TRBJ2-7; D possibly uses TRBD1 or TRBD2 (5 bases each). This CDR3 contains 12 residues. Germline V CDR1 and CDR2: SNHLY, FYNNEI. V lost 6 bases and J 2 bases, leaving 8 bases between the germline ends. The CDR3 loop is CASRADTYEQYF. In nucleotides, the CDR3 is TGTGCCAGCAGAGCGGACACCTACGAGCAGTACTTC.

V and J are TRBV28 and TRBJ2-7; 7 nucleotides line up with TRBD1. This CDR3 comprises 17 residues. Germline CDR1 reads MDHEN; CDR2 reads SYDVKM. The J segment lost 1 base and the V segment lost 5 bases, leaving 14 bases of the junction unmatched. The DNA for the CDR3 is TGTGCCAGCAGTACGATGACCCCCGGGACAGATTCCTACGAGCAGTACTTC. The encoded protein is CASSTMTPGTDSYEQYF. The complete variable domain, with remaining parts taken from reference TRBV28 and TRBJ2-7, reads DVKVTQSSRYLVKRTGEKVFLECVQDMDHENMFWYRQDPGLGLRLIYFSYDVKMKEKGDIPEGYSVSREKKERFSLILESASTNQTSMYLCASSTMTPGTDSYEQYFGPGTRLTVT.

This rearrangement joins TRBV9 to TRBJ2-1; TRBD2 might be the D (5 bases). The CDR3 is made up of 13 amino acids. CDR1 is SGDLS and CDR2 is YYNGEE in the germline V gene. Trimming took 4 bases from V and 8 from J, leaving 13 bases between them. The CDR3 DNA is TGTGCCAGCAGCCCAGAGACTAAACATGAGCAGTTCTTC. Protein product: CASSPETKHEQFF.

The chain carries TRBV5-4 and TRBJ2-5; 7 bases map to TRBD2. From germline, CDR1 is SGHNT and CDR2 YYREEE (reference sequence). V lost 0 bases to trimming and J lost 2 bases; unmatched junction nucleotides: 7. The CDR3 loop spans 16 amino acids. The CDR3 protein is CASSLEASGGQETQYF. CDR3 sequence (DNA): TGTGCCAGCAGCTTGGAAGCTAGCGGAGGGCAAGAGACCCAGTACTTC.

The chain is built from TRBV7-3 and TRBJ2-1, with D hard to call. This CDR3 spans 12 amino acids. With 0 bases removed from V and 9 bases from J, the gap between germline ends came to 6 bases. Germline loops: CDR1 SGHTA, CDR2 FQGTGA. CDR3 sequence (DNA): TGTGCCAGCAGCTTAACAGGGATTGAGCAGTTCTTC. It specifies CASSLTGIEQFF. Combining the CDR3 with reference TRBV7-3 and TRBJ2-1 gives the whole variable domain GAGVSQTPSNKVTEKGKYVELRCDPISGHTALYWYRQSLGQGPEFLIYFQGTGAADDSGLPNDRFFAVRPEGSVSTLKIQRTERGDSAVYLCASSLTGIEQFFGPGTRLTVL.

This clone was picked up one time. V and J are TRBV4-2 and TRBJ2-1; D remains ambiguous. Germline lookup yields CDR1 LGHNA and CDR2 YNFKEQ. Trimming shortened V by 1 base and J by 4 bases, and 11 bases separated the two germline ends. The CDR3 extends over 15 amino acids. DNA for the CDR3: TGTGCCAGCAGCCAAGTAGGGTCTTCATACAATGAGCAGTTCTTC. Encoded protein: CASSQVGSSYNEQFF.

V and J are TRBV9 and TRBJ2-2; D unclear. V was cut by 1 base and J by 4 bases, with 2 bases left in between. Germline-derived CDR1 and CDR2 are SGDLS and YYNGEE. The CDR3 is 12 amino acids. CDR3 coding DNA: TGTGCCAGCAGCGTAACCACCGGGGAGCTGTTTTTT. Amino acids: CASSVTTGELFF.

The chain combines TRBV4-2 with TRBJ1-3; no firm D call. Germline lookup yields CDR1 LGHNA and CDR2 YNFKEQ. The CDR3 contains 13 residues. Between the trimmed V and J ends, which lost 3 bases and 8 bases, there was a span of 11 bases. The CDR3 is CASSHTREDTIYF. The CDR3 nucleotides are TGTGCCAGCAGCCACACAAGGGAGGACACCATATATTTT.

This CDR3 is CASSPRLDRNTEAFF. The CDR3 DNA is TGTGCCAGCTCACCACGGTTGGACAGGAACACTGAAGCTTTCTTT. This chain joins TRBV18 and TRBJ1-1, with D possibly TRBD1 on 6 matching bases. This CDR3 region has 15 residues. Germline V gene sequence: CDR1 KGHSH, CDR2 LQKENI. Deletions cut 1 base from V and 1 base from J, with 10 bases between.

This sequence joins TRBV7-8 and TRBJ1-2; TRBD1 agrees at 8 bases. Germline CDR1 reads SGHVS; CDR2 reads FQNEAQ. Germline trimming cut 0 bases from V and 8 bases from J; bases unmatched to any gene: 11. The CDR3 covers 16 residues. CDR3 nucleotide sequence: TGTGCCAGCAGCTTAGCGGCAGGGGGCGGGTTTGAGGGCTACACCTTC. Amino acid sequence: CASSLAAGGGFEGYTF.

CDR3 sequence reads: CASSLVNREGMQYEQYF. For the CDR3, the DNA is TGTGCCAGCAGCTTAGTAAATCGGGAGGGCATGCAGTACGAGCAGTACTTC. The J gene is TRBJ2-7, the V gene TRBV7-2; TRBD2 agrees at 8 bases. The CDR3 is 17 residues long. CDR1 and CDR2 (germline): SGHTA, FQGNSA. The V and J ends lost 1 base and 4 bases, in that order; junction bases with no gene match: 12. Supplemented by reference TRBV7-2 and TRBJ2-7, the full variable domain reads GAGVSQSPSNKVTEKGKDVELRCDPISGHTALYWYRQSLGQGLEFLIYFQGNSAPDKSGLPSDRFSAERTGGSVSTLTIQRTQQEDSAVYLCASSLVNREGMQYEQYFGPGTRLTVT.

J is TRBJ2-5 and V is TRBV5-1; D is possibly TRBD1 (6 bases). The CDR3 totals 14 residues. V was clipped by 6 bases and J by 4 bases, with 16 bases between them. Germline CDR1 reads SGHRS; CDR2 reads YFSETQ. The CDR3 nucleotides read TGCGCCAGCAAGGGACAACCCTCTGGAGAGACCCAGTACTTC. Translation gives CASKGQPSGETQYF.

The chain recombines TRBV5-6 with TRBJ2-7; TRBD2 is a possible D gene (6 bases). Per germline, CDR1 SGHDT and CDR2 YYEEEE. Trimming left V 3 bases short and J 3 bases short, with 7 bases between. CDR3 length: 12 amino acids. DNA of the CDR3: TGTGCCAGCAGCTCTAGCGACTACGAGCAGTACTTC. Amino acid sequence: CASSSSDYEQYF.

The chain joins TRBV25-1 to TRBJ1-1; 7 bases map to TRBD1. Germline V gene sequence: CDR1 MGHDK, CDR2 SYGVNS. V shed 7 bases, J shed 4 bases, and the junction held 18 bases outside the gene matches. The CDR3 totals 17 residues. The CDR3 region is CASTRRGGGTRPTEAFF. For the CDR3, the DNA is TGTGCCAGCACACGGAGAGGGGGCGGAACGCGACCCACTGAAGCTTTCTTT.

The V call is TRBV6-1, the J call TRBJ2-1; 11 bases line up with TRBD2. CDR3 length: 19 amino acids. Trimming took 0 bases from V and 2 from J; bases not matched to a gene: 9. Germline loops: CDR1 MNHNS, CDR2 SASEGT. The chain's CDR3 is CASSEAASGRTRAYNEQFF. As DNA, the CDR3 is TGTGCCAGCAGTGAAGCTGCTAGCGGGAGGACCAGAGCCTACAATGAGCAGTTCTTC.

The rearrangement links TRBV7-9 to TRBJ1-1; D remains unclear. Germline CDR1 SEHNR, CDR2 FQNEAQ (reference sequence). This CDR3 has 13 residues. The V end was cut by 6 bases, the J end by 0 bases, with 8 bases between. This CDR3 reads CASRNEMNTEAFF. CDR3 coding DNA: TGTGCCAGCAGAAATGAAATGAACACTGAAGCTTTCTTT.

The CDR3 protein is CAWATGPFGGYTF. The CDR3 nucleotides read TGTGCCTGGGCGACAGGGCCTTTCGGTGGCTACACCTTC. This chain connects TRBV28 to TRBJ1-2, with 7 bases matching TRBD1. Germline V gene data show CDR1 as MDHEN and CDR2 as SYDVKM. J was trimmed by 7 bases and V by 11 bases; bases with no gene match: 13. The CDR3 is made up of 13 amino acids.

The chain is built from TRBV7-8 and TRBJ2-7; no clear D. CDR1 is SGHVS and CDR2 is FQNEAQ in the germline V gene. The CDR3 spans 11 residues. Deletions cut 5 bases from V and 0 bases from J, with 2 bases between. Written as DNA, the CDR3 is TGTGCCAGCAGCCTCTCCTACGAGCAGTACTTC. Translation gives CASSLSYEQYF.

This chain joins TRBV27 and TRBJ1-1; D not certain. Germline V gene sequence: CDR1 MNHEY, CDR2 SMNVEV (reference sequence). Trimming removed 0 bases from V and 0 bases from J, with 8 bases in between. The CDR3 is 15 residues long. The CDR3 DNA is TGTGCCAGCAGTTTATCGTGGCAGATGAACACTGAAGCTTTCTTT. This codes for CASSLSWQMNTEAFF.

This chain connects TRBV9 to TRBJ1-5; 9 positions agree with TRBD1. Per the germline V gene, CDR1 is SGDLS and CDR2 is YYNGEE. The CDR3 covers 15 residues. Trimming removed 3 bases from V and 5 bases from J; junction bases left unmatched: 6. The CDR3: CASSGGTGIDQPQHF. The CDR3 DNA is TGTGCCAGCAGCGGCGGGACAGGGATTGATCAGCCCCAGCATTTT. The variable domain in full, with the rest retrieved from reference TRBV9 and TRBJ1-5, is DSGVTQTPKHLITATGQRVTLRCSPRSGDLSVYWYQQSLDQGLQFLIQYYNGEERAKGNILERFSAQQFPDLHSELNLSSLELGDSALYFCASSGGTGIDQPQHFGDGTRLSIL.

This chain connects TRBV19 to TRBJ1-3, with 7 bases that match TRBD1. Trimming cost V 6 bases and J 0 bases; bases outside gene matches: 11. Germline CDR1 LNHDA, CDR2 SQIVND (reference sequence). The CDR3 is 17 amino acids. The CDR3 sequence: CASSRQPQGLSGNTIYF. Written as DNA, the CDR3 is TGTGCCAGTAGCCGTCAACCACAGGGGCTCTCTGGAAACACCATATATTTT.

This rearrangement joins TRBV28 to TRBJ2-7; 11 nucleotides agree with TRBD2. Germline V gives CDR1 MDHEN, CDR2 SYDVKM. CDR3 length equals 16 residues. With V trimmed by 2 bases and J by 0 bases, 3 bases remained unmatched. CDR3 bases: TGTGCCAGCAGTTTACTCGGGACTAGCGGCTCCTACGAGCAGTACTTC. This sequence encodes CASSLLGTSGSYEQYF.

In DNA form, the CDR3 reads TGCGCCAGCAGCCAAGAAACCTCTACCGGGGAGCTGTTTTTT. Translating it yields CASSQETSTGELFF. The V call is TRBV4-1, the J call TRBJ2-2; D not resolved. The CDR3 covers 14 residues. The V gene lost 0 bases and the J gene lost 5 bases, with 7 bases spanning the gap. CDR1 MGHRA and CDR2 YSYEKL come from the germline V gene.

The chain joins TRBV28 to TRBJ1-1; D is undetermined. The CDR3 consists of 12 residues. In germline, CDR1 is MDHEN, CDR2 SYDVKM. The V end was cut by 6 bases, the J end by 4 bases, with 9 bases between. In DNA form, the CDR3 reads TGTGCCAGCAGATCTGGAGCCACTGAAGCTTTCTTT. This sequence encodes CASRSGATEAFF. The full variable domain, with the rest looked up from reference TRBV28 and TRBJ1-1, is DVKVTQSSRYLVKRTGEKVFLECVQDMDHENMFWYRQDPGLGLRLIYFSYDVKMKEKGDIPEGYSVSREKKERFSLILESASTNQTSMYLCASRSGATEAFFGQGTRLTVV.